This is a list of T cell receptor beta chains from one sample in a study of post-analysis software for immune sequencing data. One entry per CDR3 protein results from TCRdb running MiXCR on the PCR reads. This table has a few hundred thousand distinct CDR3 sequences, roughly 45% appearing once. The material sequenced was blood. These receptors all come from a girl under 18 with multiple sclerosis. CDR3s include the opening cysteine and the closing phenylalanine or tryptophan. Each record gives: CDR3 protein, D gene, V gene, J gene. D genes are given only for firm matches.

CDR3: CASDTRTGPRYTQYF
D: TRBD1
V: TRBV11-2
J: TRBJ2-3

CDR3: CSGQAGEEGYTF
D: .
V: TRBV29-1
J: TRBJ1-2

CDR3: CSASGSSGPSYEQYF
D: TRBD2
V: TRBV20-1
J: TRBJ2-7

CDR3: CASSSGAYRPYSGANVLTF
D: .
V: TRBV7-8
J: TRBJ2-6

CDR3: CASSRVGGAYEQYF
D: .
V: TRBV3-1
J: TRBJ2-7

CDR3: CASGVGGDGTEAFF
D: .
V: TRBV7-3
J: TRBJ1-1

CDR3: CASSAPGYEQYF
D: .
V: TRBV28
J: TRBJ2-7

CDR3: CSASLIGQSYNEQFF
D: .
V: TRBV20-1
J: TRBJ2-1

CDR3: CASSQDRTGGTQETQYF
D: TRBD2
V: TRBV4-3
J: TRBJ2-5

CDR3: CSVARTEQETQYF
D: .
V: TRBV29-1
J: TRBJ2-5

CDR3: CASRRLGLAVTNQETQYF
D: TRBD2
V: TRBV7-2
J: TRBJ2-5

CDR3: CASSHPYEQYF
D: .
V: TRBV14
J: TRBJ2-7

CDR3: CSLWVFRRERSDTRYF
D: TRBD2
V: TRBV29-1
J: TRBJ2-3

CDR3: CSTRGDREYEQYF
D: .
V: TRBV20-1
J: .

CDR3: CASSPLGAGDYNEQFF
D: TRBD2
V: TRBV6-2/TRBV6-3
J: TRBJ2-1

CDR3: CASVRTGANTEAFF
D: TRBD1
V: TRBV12-3/TRBV12-4
J: TRBJ1-1

CDR3: CASSSGQGPNEQFF
D: TRBD1
V: TRBV5-1
J: TRBJ2-1